This T cell receptor beta chain was sequenced in a study of T cells in localized non-small cell lung cancer. Study conclusions and caveats: Heterogeneity within the tumor remains possible, as just one region underwent sequencing. Longer overall survival was linked to higher blood T cell density. Clonality of T cells reached its maximum in uninvolved adjacent lung, surpassing tumor. Appearances in adjacent lung were noted for a median 57 of the top 100 tumor clones.

Only in-frame clones appear in the TCRdb table, and some are missing; sequencing was by immunoSEQ multiplex PCR. In the table there are tens of thousands of clones, 60% to 85% of which are singletons. This clone showed up just a few times. Its antigen is still unknown. The CDR3 is 14 amino acids. The V end lost 5 bases, the J end lost 7 bases, and 14 bases lay between the germline ends. Germline assignment: CDR1 SGHTA and CDR2 FQGNSA. The source is a man between 35 and 75 years old with stage II squamous cell lung carcinoma. V usage is TRBV7-2 and J usage is TRBJ2-2, with D possibly matching TRBD2 (5 bases). Specimen: PBMCs, collected before any cancer treatment. CDR3 bases: TGTGCCAGCAGCGAAGCGGATAGGGTCGGGGAGCTGTTTTTT. This encodes CASSEADRVGELFF.